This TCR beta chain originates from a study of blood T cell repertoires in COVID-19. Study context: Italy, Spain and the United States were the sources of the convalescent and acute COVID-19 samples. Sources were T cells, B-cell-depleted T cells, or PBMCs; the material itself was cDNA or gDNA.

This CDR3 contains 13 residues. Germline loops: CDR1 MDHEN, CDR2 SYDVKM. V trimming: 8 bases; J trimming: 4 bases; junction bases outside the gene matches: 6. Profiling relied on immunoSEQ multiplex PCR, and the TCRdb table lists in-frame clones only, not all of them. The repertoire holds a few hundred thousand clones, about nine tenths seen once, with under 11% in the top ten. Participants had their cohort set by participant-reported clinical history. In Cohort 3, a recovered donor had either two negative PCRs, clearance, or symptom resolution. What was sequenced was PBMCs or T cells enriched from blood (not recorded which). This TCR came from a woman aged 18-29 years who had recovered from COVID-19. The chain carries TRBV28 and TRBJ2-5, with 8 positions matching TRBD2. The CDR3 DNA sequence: TGTGCCAGCTCAAGCGGGGGTCCAGAGACCCAGTACTTC. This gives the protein CASSSGGPETQYF.